This T cell receptor beta chain was recovered during a study of blood T cell repertoires in COVID-19. Study context: Whether acute or convalescent, the COVID-19 samples came from the United States, Italy and Spain. From T cells, B-cell-depleted T cells, or PBMCs came the material, which was cDNA or gDNA.

From germline, CDR1 is KGHSH and CDR2 LQKENI. The length of the CDR3 is 14 residues. V lost 0 bases and J lost 7; bases outside the gene matches: 5. As originally analysed: Amplifying reference gene primers gave estimates of nucleated cell counts. Clones were sequenced by immunoSEQ multiplex PCR, and TCRdb holds only the in-frame ones, with some missing. V and J calls and clone size are those listed in that table; D and trimming were worked out from the DNA. In the table there are 180,000 or so clones, around 90% of which are singletons. Sequencing input: peripheral blood. J is TRBJ1-2 and V is TRBV18; 7 bases are shared with TRBD1. This sequence was found in a man between 50 and 59 years old with acute or convalescent COVID-19. The CDR3 nucleotides read TGTGCCAGCTCACCACCTGGGACAGCGTCTGGCTACACCTTC. Protein sequence: CASSPPGTASGYTF.